The 24 T cell receptor beta chains presented below share a single source sample, sequenced in a study of T-cell reconstitution after alpha-beta-depleted transplantation in children. Unique molecular identifiers were incorporated during preparation of the TCRbeta library. In TCRdb, the PCR reads were re-called with MiXCR into one record per CDR3 protein. Of nearly 250,000 distinct CDR3 sequences listed, roughly 8.2% are singletons. Sequencing was performed on PBMCs, mostly from graft donor cells, taken 180 days after TCRalphabeta/CD19-depleted stem cell transplant. Receptors originate from a male patient younger than 18 who had a stem cell transplant for acute lymphoblastic leukemia, so the T cells may come from the graft donor.

This clonotype was seen ten or more times. DNA for the CDR3: TGTGCCAGCAGCTTAGCGCTGACAGGGAGGGATGGCTACACCTTC. Residues: CASSLALTGRDGYTF. The chain is built from TRBV7-9 and TRBJ1-2; 7 bases line up with TRBD1. Looked up from germline, CDR1 is SEHNR and CDR2 is FQNEAQ (reference sequence). The CDR3 is made up of 15 amino acids. Trimming removed 0 bases from V and 6 bases from J; junction bases left unmatched: 7.

This clonotype was recorded many times. This chain uses TRBV5-1 with TRBJ1-1; tentative D call: TRBD1 (6 bases). The V gene's germline CDR1 is SGHRS and CDR2 YFSETQ. V was pared by 2 bases and J by 3 bases, with 11 bases between. This CDR3 region has 14 residues. In DNA, the CDR3 is TGCGCCAGCAGCTTCGGGGGGGCGTACACTGAAGCTTTCTTT. Translating it yields CASSFGGAYTEAFF.

This clonotype was observed many times. The gene calls are TRBV3-1 and TRBJ1-5; 8 bases are a match to TRBD1. The CDR3 sequence is 16 residues long. Germline V CDR1 and CDR2: LGHDT, YNNKEL (reference sequence). V was clipped by 4 bases and J by 5 bases; unmatched bases: 10. The CDR3 sequence is CASSPQGAGLDQPQHF. CDR3 nucleotide sequence: TGTGCCAGCAGCCCGCAGGGGGCAGGATTAGATCAGCCCCAGCATTTT.

A remark on this clonotype: This may come from a read error, since a much larger clone is one base off. The genes are TRBV9 and TRBJ2-1, with D unresolved. Per the germline V gene, CDR1 is SGDLS and CDR2 is YYNGEE. This CDR3 region has 17 residues. The CDR3 is CASSVVPNPMGYNELFF. DNA of the CDR3: TGTGCCAGCAGCGTAGTTCCGAACCCAATGGGGTACAATGAGCTGTTCTTC.

This clonotype was seen ten or more times. The chain combines TRBV2 with TRBJ2-7, with a possible D match to TRBD2 (6 bases). Per the germline V gene, CDR1 is SNHLY and CDR2 is FYNNEI. V lost 4 bases and J 4 bases, leaving 14 bases between the germline ends. This CDR3 has 14 amino acids. The CDR3 DNA follows: TGTGCCAGCAGTGTGGAGGGGATGAGGTACGAGCAGTACTTC. Its translation: CASSVEGMRYEQYF.

This clonotype was recorded many times. The CDR3 spells CASSQEVVGLAGEQFF. CDR3 nucleotide sequence: TGTGCCAGCAGCCAAGAAGTAGTGGGACTAGCGGGCGAGCAGTTCTTC. This chain joins TRBV3-1 and TRBJ2-1; 12 bases map to TRBD2. Germline V CDR1 and CDR2: LGHDT, YNNKEL (reference sequence). After removal of 0 bases from V and 10 bases from J, the junction contained 7 bases not matched to a gene. The CDR3 consists of 16 residues.

In its sample, this clonotype was seen many times. The chain has TRBV23-1 and TRBJ2-7; D gene unclear. TRBV23-1 is sorted into the ORF group, with uncertain function. The CDR3 is 14 amino acids. Trimming pared 4 bases from V and 3 bases from J, leaving 13 bases between. CDR3 protein: CASSPTLPGYEQYF. The CDR3, as DNA: TGCGCCAGCAGTCCCACTTTACCCGGCTACGAGCAGTACTTC.

The chain employs TRBV20-1 and TRBJ1-5; no definite D call. The CDR3 runs 11 residues. Germline V gives CDR1 DFQATT, CDR2 SNEGSKA (reference sequence). V was trimmed by 7 bases and J by 4 bases, leaving 8 bases between them. This CDR3 is CSGGQNQPQHF. The CDR3 nucleotides are TGCAGTGGAGGGCAGAATCAGCCCCAGCATTTT.

This clonotype has more than one count but fewer than ten. The chain combines TRBV20-1 with TRBJ2-2, with 7 bases matching TRBD2. The germline V gene has CDR1 DFQATT and CDR2 SNEGSKA (reference sequence). V shed 4 bases, J shed 2 bases, and the junction held 13 bases outside the gene matches. The CDR3 has 17 amino acids. Here the CDR3 DNA reads TGCAGTGCTACCGTACAGAAACTAGCGAGTAACACCGGGGAGCTGTTTTTT. Protein sequence: CSATVQKLASNTGELFF.

This clonotype occurred many times. V usage is TRBV10-3 and J usage is TRBJ2-1, with 10 positions matching TRBD2. Germline assignment: CDR1 ENHRY and CDR2 SYGVKD. J was trimmed by 2 bases and V by 6 bases; bases with no gene match: 4. The CDR3 runs 15 residues. CDR3 sequence (DNA): TGTGCCATCAGCCCTAGCGGGAGTGCCTACAATGAGCAGTTCTTC. Translated, it gives CAISPSGSAYNEQFF.

This clonotype was recorded many times. V gene TRBV29-1 combines with J gene TRBJ2-7; D gene unclear. The CDR3 runs to 13 residues. V shed 2 bases and J shed 1 base, with 9 bases lying between them. In germline, CDR1 is SQVTM, CDR2 ANQGSEA. The CDR3 loop reads CSVESLDSYEQYF. DNA for the CDR3: TGCAGCGTTGAATCGCTAGATTCCTACGAGCAGTACTTC.

This clonotype has only a few counts. The chain carries TRBV20-1 and TRBJ2-2; 15 positions match TRBD2. V lost 0 bases and J lost 7; bases outside the gene matches: 15. This CDR3 is built from 20 residues. Germline CDR1 is DFQATT and CDR2 is SNEGSKA (reference sequence). CDR3 DNA sequence: TGCAGTGCTAGAGATCACCGGACTAGCGGGGGGGCATGGAAAAACGGGGAGCTGTTTTTT. As protein: CSARDHRTSGGAWKNGELFF.

This clonotype appeared many times. The chain employs TRBV2 and TRBJ2-2; TRBD1 matches 8 bases. The CDR3 covers 16 residues. In germline, CDR1 is SNHLY, CDR2 FYNNEI. V lost 2 bases to trimming and J lost 6 bases; unmatched junction nucleotides: 8. CDR3 sequence: CASSEQGATQSGELFF. DNA of the CDR3: TGTGCCAGCAGTGAACAGGGGGCCACCCAGTCCGGGGAGCTGTTTTTT.

This clonotype turned up a few times. Since a much larger clone is just one base distant, this may be a read error. This chain uses TRBV7-9 with TRBJ2-6, with D tentatively TRBD1 (5 bases). This CDR3 has 16 amino acids. Germline V gene data show CDR1 as SEHNR and CDR2 as FQNEAQ (reference sequence). V lost 8 bases and J lost 6, with 20 bases in between. The CDR3 reads CASPGHSRPAANVLTF. CDR3 sequence (DNA): TGTGCCAGCCCCGGACACTCTAGACCTGCGGCCAACGTCCTGACTTTC.

This clonotype was seen ten or more times. This chain uses TRBV7-6 with TRBJ2-5, with a tentative D call TRBD1 (5 bases). CDR1 is SGHVS and CDR2 is FNYEAQ in the germline V gene. The CDR3 has 15 amino acids. V lost 5 bases and J lost 2, with 15 bases in between. CDR3 sequence: CASSQGPREQETQYF. The DNA for the CDR3 is TGTGCCAGCAGCCAGGGTCCGAGAGAGCAAGAGACCCAGTACTTC. The whole variable domain, filled in from reference TRBV7-6 and TRBJ2-5, reads GAGVSQSPRYKVTKRGQDVALRCDPISGHVSLYWYRQALGQGPEFLTYFNYEAQQDKSGLPNDRFSAERPEGSISTLTIQRTEQRDSAMYRCASSQGPREQETQYFGPGTRLLVL.

This clonotype was recorded many times. J is TRBJ1-4 and V is TRBV7-2; D unclear. Germline V CDR1 and CDR2: SGHTA, FQGNSA. This CDR3 spans 17 amino acids. Trimming cost V 1 base and J 5 bases, with 17 bases left between them. The CDR3: CASSLGPLAGLNEKLFF. The CDR3 bases are TGTGCCAGCAGCTTAGGCCCCTTGGCAGGCTTAAATGAAAAACTGTTTTTT.

This clonotype was counted at least ten times. V usage is TRBV13 and J usage is TRBJ2-1; no definite D call. From germline, CDR1 is PRHDT and CDR2 FYEKMQ (reference sequence). The CDR3 has 14 residues. V lost 0 bases to trimming and J lost 3 bases, with 6 bases between them. The CDR3 protein is CASSLGAVYNEQFF. CDR3 nucleotide sequence: TGTGCCAGCAGCTTAGGGGCGGTCTACAATGAGCAGTTCTTC.

This clonotype was counted only a few times. The chain carries TRBV9 and TRBJ2-2; a possible D gene is TRBD2 (6 bases). The CDR3 has 12 amino acids. V lost 1 base and J 12 bases, leaving 10 bases between the germline ends. Germline loops: CDR1 SGDLS, CDR2 YYNGEE. The CDR3 loop is CASSVSGGKLFF. In nucleotides, the CDR3 is TGTGCCAGCAGCGTATCTGGGGGGAAGCTGTTTTTT.

The sample holds many counts of this clonotype. The chain employs TRBV29-1 and TRBJ2-7; D is unclear. This CDR3 is 11 amino acids long. V was clipped by 2 bases and J by 1 base, with 3 bases between them. CDR1 and CDR2 (germline): SQVTM, ANQGSEA. As DNA, the CDR3 is TGCAGCGTTGAACAGTCCTACGAGCAGTACTTC. Translated: CSVEQSYEQYF.

This clonotype was seen many times. This chain joins TRBV6-8 and TRBJ1-5; D gene ambiguous. V shed 5 bases and J shed 3 bases, with 23 bases lying between them. Germline values: CDR1 MNHGY, CDR2 SAAAGT. The CDR3 runs to 18 residues. CDR3 region: CASSPVIRRKLSNQPQHF. Written as DNA, the CDR3 is TGTGCCAGCAGTCCCGTAATTCGACGGAAGCTCTCCAATCAGCCCCAGCATTTT.

This clonotype was recorded at least ten times. The rearrangement uses TRBV28 and TRBJ2-3; tentative D call: TRBD2 (5 bases). Trimming took 9 bases from V and 3 from J, leaving 22 bases between them. This CDR3 contains 16 residues. Germline CDR1 reads MDHEN; CDR2 reads SYDVKM. The chain's CDR3 is CASPPPGLPGTDTQYF. The CDR3 DNA reads as TGTGCCAGTCCCCCCCCTGGCCTTCCGGGGACAGATACGCAGTATTTT.

This clonotype was recorded many times. The chain carries TRBV24-1 and TRBJ2-3; 7 bases match TRBD1. J gave up 5 bases and V 0 bases, and 4 bases lay outside the gene matches. Germline-derived CDR1 and CDR2 are KGHDR and SFDVKD. This CDR3 region has 15 residues. The CDR3 sequence is CATSDLRAGGDTQYF. The CDR3 nucleotides read TGTGCCACCAGTGATTTGAGGGCAGGGGGAGATACGCAGTATTTT.

At least ten counts were recorded for this clonotype. The rearrangement joins TRBV27 to TRBJ2-2; D possibly matches TRBD1 or TRBD2 (5 bases each). This CDR3 has 12 residues. Trimming removed 2 bases at V and 13 bases at J, with 11 bases between. Germline V gene data show CDR1 as MNHEY and CDR2 as SMNVEV (reference sequence). CDR3 DNA: TGTGCCAGCAGTTTAGCGGCAGGGAGGCTGTTTTTT. This translates into CASSLAAGRLFF.

This clonotype came up many times. This chain joins TRBV6-6 and TRBJ1-1; D is undetermined. V shed 2 bases and J shed 6 bases, with 7 bases lying between them. This CDR3 has 12 residues. Germline CDR1 reads MNHNY; CDR2 reads SVGAGI (reference sequence). CDR3 DNA sequence: TGTGCCAGCAGTTACCCGATTTCTGAAGCTTTCTTT. Protein sequence: CASSYPISEAFF.